The 29 T cell receptor beta chains in this list originate from one sample, sequenced in a study of T cell changes during pregnancy in multiple sclerosis. The protocol was immunoSEQ multiplex PCR, while the TCRdb copy is restricted to in-frame clones and leaves out a portion. The profile shows under 80,000 clones, roughly 94% of them singletons. Sequencing was performed on peripheral blood, taken in the third trimester of pregnancy. These receptors were taken from a female donor with multiple sclerosis, enrolled in a pregnancy study.

The V gene is TRBV4-3, the J gene TRBJ2-3; D is perhaps TRBD1 (5 bases). Germline V CDR1 and CDR2: LGHNA, YSLEER. Trimming cost V 1 base and J 6 bases, with 11 bases left between them. The CDR3 extends over 14 amino acids. CDR3 protein: CASSQGHDSDTQYF. In nucleotides, the CDR3 is TGCGCCAGCAGCCAAGGTCATGACAGTGATACGCAGTATTTT.

The sample holds one count of this clone. V is TRBV18 and J is TRBJ2-4; D might be TRBD2 (6 bases). With 3 bases removed from V and 3 bases from J, the gap between germline ends came to 9 bases. The CDR3 covers 14 residues. Germline lookup yields CDR1 KGHSH and CDR2 LQKENI. The CDR3 is CASSPGLGKNIQYF. The CDR3 nucleotides read TGTGCCAGCTCACCGGGACTTGGCAAAAACATTCAGTACTTC.

The rearrangement uses TRBV5-1 and TRBJ2-7; 9 nucleotides match TRBD1. Germline assignment: CDR1 SGHRS and CDR2 YFSETQ. The V and J ends lost 4 bases and 7 bases, in that order; junction bases with no gene match: 9. This CDR3 is 14 amino acids long. The CDR3 protein is CASSATGGKQEQYF. DNA of the CDR3: TGCGCCAGCAGCGCAACAGGGGGCAAGCAAGAGCAGTACTTC.

The chain is built from TRBV4-2 and TRBJ2-7; 10 bases align to TRBD2. Germline-derived CDR1 and CDR2 are LGHNA and YNFKEQ. V was clipped by 0 bases and J by 5 bases; unmatched bases: 7. This CDR3 comprises 16 residues. Here the CDR3 DNA reads TGTGCCAGCAGCCAAGAAGCGGGGGGGCCTTCCAACGAGCAGTACTTC. It specifies CASSQEAGGPSNEQYF.

The chain's CDR3 is CASSYSQGYGTDTQYF. CDR3 DNA: TGTGCCAGCAGTTACTCTCAGGGATACGGCACAGATACGCAGTATTTT. The V gene is TRBV6-5, the J gene TRBJ2-3; tentatively, D is TRBD1 (5 bases). Per germline, CDR1 MNHEY and CDR2 SVGAGI. The CDR3 consists of 16 residues. Between the trimmed V and J ends, which lost 0 bases and 1 base, there was a span of 11 bases.

The J gene is TRBJ1-2, the V gene TRBV7-9, with 8 bases fitting TRBD1. V lost 5 bases and J lost 1; bases outside the gene matches: 9. CDR3 size: 16 residues. Germline CDR1 is SEHNR and CDR2 is FQNEAQ (reference sequence). Here the CDR3 reads CASSVDRVGVNYGYTF. CDR3 coding DNA: TGTGCCAGCAGCGTGGACAGGGTTGGCGTTAACTATGGCTACACCTTC.

The chain uses TRBV27 and TRBJ2-7; 7 bases are shared with TRBD1. Germline V gene data show CDR1 as MNHEY and CDR2 as SMNVEV (reference sequence). The CDR3 is made up of 14 amino acids. J was trimmed by 0 bases and V by 2 bases; bases with no gene match: 1. CDR3 protein: CASSLRTGSYEQYF. The CDR3 region has the DNA TGTGCCAGCAGTTTAAGGACAGGCTCCTACGAGCAGTACTTC.

The chain links TRBV18 to TRBJ1-4, with D possibly matching TRBD1 (6 bases). Per the germline V gene, CDR1 is KGHSH and CDR2 is LQKENI. The CDR3 sequence is 14 residues long. V was trimmed by 6 bases and J by 5 bases, leaving 13 bases between them. CDR3: CASSADSRNEKLFF. The CDR3 nucleotides read TGTGCCAGCTCCGCGGACAGCAGGAATGAAAAACTGTTTTTT.

V usage is TRBV6-5 and J usage is TRBJ1-4; D is undetermined. Trimming removed 2 bases at V and 10 bases at J, with 8 bases between. Germline lookup yields CDR1 MNHEY and CDR2 SVGAGI. This CDR3 is 12 amino acids long. CDR3 DNA sequence: TGTGCCAGCAGTTACAGAGAGGGAAAACTGTTTTTT. Amino acids: CASSYREGKLFF.

This clone was counted between two and nine times. The chain is built from TRBV19 and TRBJ1-2, with D unclear. V was shortened by 3 bases and J by 2 bases, with 7 bases between the two germline ends. CDR1 LNHDA and CDR2 SQIVND come from the germline V gene (reference sequence). CDR3 length equals 13 residues. Written as DNA, the CDR3 is TGTGCCAGTAGTATTAACCAGAACTATGGCTACACCTTC. Amino acid sequence: CASSINQNYGYTF.

The chain employs TRBV5-1 and TRBJ1-5; D remains unclear. This CDR3 contains 16 residues. Germline V gene lookup returns CDR1 SGHRS and CDR2 YFSETQ. The V and J ends lost 0 bases and 2 bases respectively, with 12 bases between them. The CDR3 region is CASSLGTGDGNQPQHF. The CDR3 region has the DNA TGCGCCAGCAGCTTGGGCACCGGGGATGGCAATCAGCCCCAGCATTTT.

The chain links TRBV6-6 to TRBJ1-4; D perhaps matches TRBD1 (5 bases). This CDR3 is 14 amino acids long. The ends were cut back, 6 bases at V and 2 bases at J, with 10 bases in the middle. Germline CDR1 reads MNHNY; CDR2 reads SVGAGI (reference sequence). CDR3 DNA sequence: TGTGCCAGCAGGCCGACAGACACTAATGAAAAACTGTTTTTT. It codes for CASRPTDTNEKLFF.

This clone was observed a few times. The chain has TRBV18 and TRBJ2-1, with D perhaps TRBD2 (6 bases). Germline CDR1 and CDR2: KGHSH and LQKENI. The V end lost 3 bases, the J end lost 6 bases, and 12 bases lay between the germline ends. This CDR3 is 14 amino acids long. The CDR3 nucleotides are TGTGCCAGCTCACCCGGCGGCGGGATCAATGAGCAGTTCTTC. It specifies CASSPGGGINEQFF.

The J gene is TRBJ1-3, the V gene TRBV4-1, with D perhaps matching TRBD1 (5 bases). This CDR3 is built from 19 residues. V dropped 1 base and J dropped 0 bases, with 19 bases sitting between them. The germline CDR1 and CDR2 sequences are MGHRA and YSYEKL. The CDR3 loop reads CASSQAEQGLGSSGNTIYF. CDR3 nucleotide sequence: TGCGCCAGCAGCCAAGCAGAGCAGGGACTAGGGAGCTCTGGAAACACCATATATTTT.

This chain links TRBV27 with TRBJ2-1, with 11 bases aligning to TRBD2. CDR3 length: 16 amino acids. Germline V lookup: CDR1 MNHEY, CDR2 SMNVEV (reference sequence). The V gene end was trimmed by 6 bases and the J gene end by 8 bases; junction bases not matched to a gene: 12. The CDR3 nucleotides read TGTGCCAGCAGGTCAAAAACTAGCGGGGGATTCGATGAGCAGTTCTTC. Translating gives CASRSKTSGGFDEQFF.

The DNA of the CDR3 is TGTGCCAGCGGGACAGGTAGCAATCAGCCCCAGCATTTT. As protein: CASGTGSNQPQHF. This rearrangement joins TRBV7-9 to TRBJ1-5; 8 bases line up with TRBD1. CDR1 is SEHNR and CDR2 is FQNEAQ in the germline V gene (reference sequence). The V and J ends lost 8 bases and 0 bases, in that order; junction bases with no gene match: 0. The CDR3 consists of 13 residues.

The rearrangement uses TRBV14 and TRBJ2-1; TRBD1 is a possible D gene (7 bases). With 3 bases removed from V and 4 bases from J, the gap between germline ends came to 13 bases. The germline V gene has CDR1 SGHDN and CDR2 FVKESK. This CDR3 comprises 15 residues. Written as DNA, the CDR3 is TGTGCCAGCAGCCAGCGACAGGGAGGATACAATGAGCAGTTCTTC. Residues: CASSQRQGGYNEQFF. Supplemented by reference TRBV14 and TRBJ2-1, the full variable domain reads EAGVTQFPSHSVIEKGQTVTLRCDPISGHDNLYWYRRVMGKEIKFLLHFVKESKQDESGMPNNRFLAERTGGTYSTLKVQPAELEDSGVYFCASSQRQGGYNEQFFGPGTRLTVL.

The genes are TRBV6-1 and TRBJ1-1; 10 nucleotides line up with TRBD1. Germline loops: CDR1 MNHNS, CDR2 SASEGT. The CDR3 sequence is 15 residues long. Unmatched junction bases numbered 10, after V lost 8 bases and J lost 4 bases. The CDR3 loop reads CASRQGALLGTEAFF. DNA for the CDR3: TGTGCCAGCCGACAGGGGGCCCTCCTGGGCACTGAAGCTTTCTTT.

CDR3 in amino acids: CASSRPGVGGVGATQYF. As DNA, the CDR3 is TGTGCCAGCAGCCGGCCGGGAGTGGGGGGGGTTGGGGCTACGCAGTATTTT. The rearrangement joins TRBV4-2 to TRBJ2-3; 7 bases align to TRBD2. Germline lookup yields CDR1 LGHNA and CDR2 YNFKEQ. The trim removed 4 bases at V and 8 bases at J, leaving 18 bases unmatched. This CDR3 contains 17 residues.

The chain joins TRBV6-5 to TRBJ1-2; a possible D gene is TRBD1 (5 bases). Germline values: CDR1 MNHEY, CDR2 SVGAGI. The CDR3 spans 16 residues. Trimming shortened V by 0 bases and J by 4 bases, and 15 bases separated the two germline ends. In DNA form, the CDR3 reads TGTGCCAGCAGTTACTCTATGCTGGGGGAGGGCTATGGCTACACCTTC. The encoded protein is CASSYSMLGEGYGYTF.

The J gene is TRBJ2-1, the V gene TRBV2; 7 bases map to TRBD1. Germline loops: CDR1 SNHLY, CDR2 FYNNEI. Trimming took 4 bases from V and 6 from J; bases not matched to a gene: 12. CDR3 length: 16 residues. As DNA, the CDR3 is TGTGCCAGCAGTGGGGTTAGGGACAGTTTCAGCAATGAGCAGTTCTTC. It yields the protein CASSGVRDSFSNEQFF. The full variable domain, its missing parts supplied by reference TRBV2 and TRBJ2-1, is EPEVTQTPSHQVTQMGQEVILRCVPISNHLYFYWYRQILGQKVEFLVSFYNNEISEKSEIFDDQFSVERPDGSNFTLKIRSTKLEDSAMYFCASSGVRDSFSNEQFFGPGTRLTVL.

The chain employs TRBV7-3 and TRBJ2-1, with 12 bases fitting TRBD2. Germline CDR1 reads SGHTA; CDR2 reads FQGTGA. Germline trimming cut 4 bases from V and 8 bases from J; bases unmatched to any gene: 6. This CDR3 is 15 amino acids long. The CDR3 is CASSSSSGGAHEQFF. CDR3 DNA: TGTGCCAGCAGCTCCTCTAGCGGGGGGGCCCATGAGCAGTTCTTC.

This chain joins TRBV6-1 and TRBJ1-1; unclear D gene. V was trimmed by 6 bases and J by 3 bases, leaving 11 bases between them. The CDR3 length is 13 residues. Germline V gives CDR1 MNHNS, CDR2 SASEGT. CDR3 sequence (DNA): TGTGCCAGCAGACCTTCAGGATACACTGAAGCTTTCTTT. Translated, it gives CASRPSGYTEAFF.

The chain couples TRBV10-3 to TRBJ1-6; 10 nucleotides agree with TRBD1. There are 15 residues in the CDR3. Germline V gene lookup returns CDR1 ENHRY and CDR2 SYGVKD. The trim removed 6 bases at V and 7 bases at J, leaving 6 bases unmatched. CDR3: CAISQPGQGNSPLHF. CDR3 bases: TGTGCCATCAGCCAACCGGGACAGGGGAATTCACCCCTCCACTTT.

The genes are TRBV10-3 and TRBJ2-7; TRBD1 matches 8 bases. Germline assignment: CDR1 ENHRY and CDR2 SYGVKD. The CDR3 sequence is 13 residues long. After removal of 8 bases from V and 1 base from J, the junction contained 4 bases not matched to a gene. CDR3 bases: TGTGCCATCGCGGGACAGGCATCCTACGAGCAGTACTTC. The encoded protein is CAIAGQASYEQYF.

This clone showed up just once. This sequence joins TRBV4-2 and TRBJ1-1; 12 bases match TRBD1. J lost 3 bases, V lost 3 bases, and 11 bases had no gene match. Germline V gene sequence: CDR1 LGHNA, CDR2 YNFKEQ. This CDR3 is built from 18 residues. CDR3 bases: TGTGCCAGCAGCCACACCCCCGGGACAGGGGGCATCTACACTGAAGCTTTCTTT. Protein sequence: CASSHTPGTGGIYTEAFF.

The chain couples TRBV9 to TRBJ2-1; 8 bases match TRBD2. Trimming at V came to 2 bases and at J to 5 bases, leaving 9 bases not matched to a gene. This CDR3 comprises 16 residues. The germline gives CDR1 SGDLS, CDR2 YYNGEE. CDR3 in DNA: TGTGCCAGCAGCGTGAGGGGCGGGGGGAACCACAATGAGCAGTTCTTC. Translating gives CASSVRGGGNHNEQFF. The full variable domain, its missing parts supplied by reference TRBV9 and TRBJ2-1, is DSGVTQTPKHLITATGQRVTLRCSPRSGDLSVYWYQQSLDQGLQFLIQYYNGEERAKGNILERFSAQQFPDLHSELNLSSLELGDSALYFCASSVRGGGNHNEQFFGPGTRLTVL.

The CDR3 sequence: CAISEGQGKDQPQHF. The CDR3 DNA follows: TGTGCCATCAGTGAGGGTCAGGGTAAGGATCAGCCCCAGCATTTT. The chain has TRBV10-3 and TRBJ1-5, with D maybe TRBD1 (5 bases). CDR1 and CDR2 (germline): ENHRY, SYGVKD. The V end was cut by 2 bases, the J end by 5 bases, with 13 bases between. CDR3 length: 15 residues.

The rearrangement links TRBV4-3 to TRBJ2-7, with D unresolved. Germline-derived CDR1 and CDR2 are LGHNA and YSLEER. The CDR3 has 13 amino acids. Trimming took off 0 bases at V and 2 bases at J, with 5 bases between the two ends. DNA of the CDR3: TGCGCCAGCAGCCAAGAGCGGCCCTACGAGCAGTACTTC. As protein: CASSQERPYEQYF.